The rows below give T cell receptor beta chains drawn from one sample of a study of cytomegalovirus exposure and HLA in healthy donors. Using immunoSEQ multiplex PCR, the repertoire was profiled, and TCRdb retains in-frame clones only, with some absent. The sample consists of about 130,000 clones, 78% of them appearing once. The sequencing input was PBMCs. The source is a female donor in good health and CMV-seronegative. Both conserved end residues are part of each CDR3. The D gene is left open where the match is weak. Only part of the rows carry a size: once, few, many, or a class if the clone is expanded.

D	size	V	J	CDR3	DNA
TRBD2	-	TRBV29-1	TRBJ2-1	CSVVTSGNEQFF	TGCAGCGTTGTGACTAGCGGCAATGAGCAGTTCTTC
-	-	TRBV14	TRBJ2-5	CASSPLGPQETQYF	TGTGCCAGCAGCCCCCTGGGCCCGCAAGAGACCCAGTACTTC
-	-	TRBV7-2	TRBJ2-4	CASSRGWGGAGQYF	TGTGCCAGCAGCCGAGGGTGGGGGGGGGCGGGTCAGTACTTC
TRBD2	-	TRBV7-2	TRBJ2-7	CASSSQAGAPYEQYF	TGTGCCAGCAGCTCCCAAGCGGGGGCGCCCTACGAGCAGTACTTC
TRBD1	-	TRBV5-1	TRBJ1-2	CASSPTGGAGYGYTF	TGCGCCAGCAGTCCTACAGGGGGCGCAGGCTATGGCTACACCTTC
TRBD2	-	TRBV5-3	TRBJ2-1	CARSLPIAGYSYNEQFF	TGTGCCAGAAGCTTACCTATAGCGGGATACTCCTACAATGAGCAGTTCTTC
-	-	TRBV28	TRBJ1-5	CASRPWGPDRDQPQHF	TGTGCCAGCAGGCCGTGGGGCCCGGATCGAGATCAGCCCCAGCATTTT
-	-	TRBV5-6	TRBJ1-2	CASSFGREPAYGYTF	TGTGCCAGCAGCTTTGGGAGGGAACCAGCCTATGGCTACACCTTC
TRBD1	medium-sized	TRBV28	TRBJ2-2	CASWTTGGGNTGELFF	TGTGCCAGCTGGACGACAGGGGGCGGGAACACCGGGGAGCTGTTTTTT
TRBD1	few	TRBV27	TRBJ2-7	CASSFSTGALIYEQYF	TGTGCCAGCAGTTTCTCGACAGGGGCGCTGATCTACGAGCAGTACTTC
TRBD2	-	TRBV7-2	TRBJ2-7	CASSTRLAGTGEQYF	TGTGCCAGCAGCACCCGACTAGCGGGGACCGGCGAGCAGTACTTC
TRBD2	-	TRBV7-9	TRBJ2-3	CASSLGAGGYTDTQYF	TGTGCCAGCAGCTTAGGGGCGGGAGGATACACAGATACGCAGTATTTT
TRBD1	-	TRBV7-8	TRBJ1-5	CASSLGSDRARWSNQPQHF	TGTGCCAGCAGCTTAGGGTCTGACAGGGCCCGTTGGAGCAATCAGCCCCAGCATTTT
-	few	TRBV11-3	TRBJ1-3	CARGLRGSHNTIYF	TGTGCCAGAGGCCTTCGGGGAAGTCACAACACCATATATTTT
TRBD2	-	TRBV5-4	TRBJ2-3	CASSSGTSGSWTDTQYF	TGTGCCAGCAGCTCCGGGACTAGCGGGAGCTGGACAGATACGCAGTATTTT
-	-	TRBV27	TRBJ2-4	CASSSSTEAPMYF	TGTGCCAGCAGTTCCTCGACGGAGGCGCCAATGTACTTC
TRBD1	-	TRBV28	TRBJ2-7	CASTSPTGGSYEQYF	TGTGCCAGCACCTCCCCGACAGGGGGCTCCTACGAGCAGTACTTC
-	-	TRBV7-9	TRBJ1-1	CASREQGSEAFF	TGTGCCAGCAGAGAACAGGGAAGTGAAGCTTTCTTT
TRBD2	-	TRBV2	TRBJ2-5	CASSRTSGGLQETQYF	TGTGCCAGCAGTCGGACTAGCGGGGGACTCCAAGAGACCCAGTACTTC
TRBD1	-	TRBV6-6	TRBJ2-7	CASSILQGGYEQYF	TGTGCCAGCAGTATACTACAGGGGGGATACGAGCAGTACTTC
TRBD1	-	TRBV30	TRBJ2-3	CAWSTGGLDTQYF	TGTGCCTGGAGTACAGGGGGATTAGATACGCAGTATTTT
-	-	TRBV29-1	TRBJ2-2	CSARRGQNTGELFF	TGCAGCGCCAGAAGGGGACAGAACACCGGGGAGCTGTTTTTT
TRBD2	-	TRBV20-1	TRBJ2-7	CSAKGGYEQYF	TGCAGTGCAAAGGGAGGGTACGAGCAGTACTTC
-	-	TRBV7-3	TRBJ1-1	CASSLASANTEAFF	TGTGCCAGCAGCCTAGCCTCAGCGAACACTGAAGCTTTCTTT
TRBD1	-	TRBV11-2	TRBJ2-1	CASSLDPTGDVGYNEQFF	TGTGCCAGCAGCTTAGATCCGACAGGGGATGTGGGGTACAATGAGCAGTTCTTC
-	-	TRBV27	TRBJ2-3	CASSPRVSTDTQYF	TGTGCCAGCAGCCCGAGGGTGTCCACAGATACGCAGTATTTT
-	-	TRBV6-5	TRBJ1-1	CASSNGGHMGTEAFF	TGTGCCAGCAGTAACGGGGGGCATATGGGCACTGAAGCTTTCTTT
-	-	TRBV20-1	TRBJ2-3	CSARQKDTQYF	TGCAGTGCCAGACAGAAAGATACGCAGTATTTT
-	once	TRBV19	TRBJ1-5	CASSIFGQILGPQHF	TGTGCCAGTAGTATTTTTGGGCAGATCCTTGGTCCCCAGCATTTT
TRBD2	-	TRBV29-1	TRBJ2-1	CSVGGYSGSHNEQFF	TGCAGCGTTGGGGGATATAGCGGGTCCCACAATGAGCAGTTCTTC
TRBD1	-	TRBV2	TRBJ1-5	CASSEGQGAQPQHF	TGTGCCAGCAGTGAAGGTCAGGGGGCTCAGCCCCAGCATTTT
-	-	TRBV4-1	TRBJ2-1	CASSHQYNEQFF	TGCGCCAGCAGCCATCAATACAATGAGCAGTTCTTC
TRBD2	-	TRBV6-5	TRBJ2-2	CASSYQTSGSTGELFF	TGTGCCAGCAGTTACCAGACTAGCGGGAGCACCGGGGAGCTGTTTTTT
-	-	TRBV9	TRBJ1-3	CASSVASSGNTIYF	TGTGCCAGCAGCGTAGCCTCCTCTGGAAACACCATATATTTT
TRBD1	-	TRBV7-2	TRBJ1-1	CASSLTGQSRNTEAFF	TGTGCCAGCAGCTTAACGGGACAGAGCCGAAACACTGAAGCTTTCTTT
-	once	TRBV29-1	TRBJ2-7	CSVGLVRTSYEQYF	TGCAGCGTTGGATTAGTGAGAACCTCCTACGAGCAGTACTTC
-	-	TRBV28	TRBJ1-2	CASSHRDYGYTF	TGTGCCAGCAGTCACAGGGACTATGGCTACACCTTC
-	-	TRBV19	TRBJ2-5	CASSTGSGTGETQYF	TGTGCCAGTAGTACCGGGTCCGGGACTGGAGAGACCCAGTACTTC
-	-	TRBV30	TRBJ1-2	CAWSEGDRNGYTF	TGTGCCTGGAGTGAGGGGGACCGAAATGGCTACACCTTC
-	-	TRBV10-3	TRBJ1-2	CAISESGQLYGYTF	TGTGCCATCAGTGAAAGTGGACAGCTCTATGGCTACACCTTC
TRBD2	-	TRBV6-5	TRBJ2-5	CASTPLAGAGEQYF	TGTGCCAGCACCCCACTAGCGGGAGCGGGGGAGCAGTACTTC
-	-	TRBV11-2	TRBJ1-2	CASSLDPGGAGGYTF	TGTGCCAGCAGCTTAGATCCCGGGGGTGCGGGTGGCTACACCTTC
-	-	TRBV7-2	TRBJ2-3	CASSSANREGTQYF	TGTGCCAGCAGCTCAGCTAACAGAGAAGGTACGCAGTATTTT
-	-	TRBV4-1	TRBJ2-7	CASSRSLGRDSYSYEQYF	TGCGCCAGCAGCCGTTCCTTGGGCCGGGACTCCTACTCCTACGAGCAGTACTTC
TRBD2	few	TRBV7-8	TRBJ2-2	CASRPGGEETGELFF	TGTGCCAGCAGGCCCGGGGGGGAGGAAACCGGGGAGCTGTTTTTT
-	-	TRBV19	TRBJ1-1	CASSRQPGAGGRNTEAFF	TGTGCCAGTAGTCGACAACCGGGGGCCGGGGGGAGGAACACTGAAGCTTTCTTT